This T cell receptor (beta chain) was documented in a study of T cell changes during pregnancy in multiple sclerosis. In germline, CDR1 is MNHEY, CDR2 SMNVEV (reference sequence). V shed 3 bases and J shed 5 bases, with 22 bases lying between them. CDR3 length: 17 amino acids. Data came from immunoSEQ multiplex PCR; TCRdb stores just in-frame clones and leaves some out. The table includes about 100,000 clones, 94% detected once. The V call is TRBV27, the J call TRBJ1-2, with unresolved D. The material was peripheral blood, obtained before pregnancy. The source is a female donor with multiple sclerosis, enrolled in a pregnancy study. Here the CDR3 reads CASSFSSLATSRYGYTF. The CDR3 DNA reads TGTGCCAGCAGTTTTTCTTCTTTGGCGACTTCGAGGTATGGCTACACCTTC.